One and the same sample provided the 11 T cell receptor beta chains below, sequenced in a study of cytomegalovirus exposure and HLA in healthy donors. With 60 Vbeta and 13 Jbeta primers, the PCR was carried out. Generated by immunoSEQ multiplex PCR, the TCRdb table keeps only in-frame clones and is missing some. Of roughly 110,000 clones listed, around 82% were seen once; the top ten hold approximately 5%. The sequencing input was PBMCs. The receptors here all came from a woman aged 30 to 39 in good health and CMV-seropositive.

The chain couples TRBV9 to TRBJ2-1; perhaps TRBD2 as D (5 bases). Looked up from germline, CDR1 is SGDLS and CDR2 is YYNGEE. CDR3 length: 15 residues. The V end was cut by 3 bases, the J end by 5 bases, with 15 bases between. The CDR3 spells CASSERLVGHNEQFF. CDR3 coding DNA: TGTGCCAGCAGCGAGCGGTTAGTCGGACACAATGAGCAGTTCTTC.

The V and J genes are TRBV6-4 and TRBJ2-1; 10 nucleotides line up with TRBD2. Unmatched junction bases numbered 7, after V lost 5 bases and J lost 6 bases. CDR1 is MRHNA, CDR2 SNTAGT, per germline. The CDR3 is 15 residues long. The CDR3 protein is CASSLAGGTSNEQFF. The CDR3 coding sequence is TGTGCCAGCAGTTTAGCGGGAGGTACTAGCAATGAGCAGTTCTTC.

The rearrangement joins TRBV19 to TRBJ2-2; 10 bases fit TRBD1. The V segment lost 7 bases and the J segment 10 bases; nucleotides outside the gene matches: 15. The length of the CDR3 is 16 residues. The germline CDR1 and CDR2 sequences are LNHDA and SQIVND (reference sequence). The CDR3 protein is CASTRPGQGEVVELFF. The CDR3 DNA is TGTGCCAGTACCCGACCCGGACAGGGGGAGGTTGTGGAGCTGTTTTTT.

The chain carries TRBV5-4 and TRBJ2-1, with D tentatively TRBD2 (5 bases). V was shortened by 6 bases and J by 8 bases, with 21 bases between the two germline ends. The CDR3 extends over 15 amino acids. Germline CDR1 SGHNT, CDR2 YYREEE (reference sequence). CDR3 residues: CASTGDRPKRDEQFF. DNA of the CDR3: TGTGCCAGCACCGGGGATAGACCTAAAAGGGATGAGCAGTTCTTC.

The chain uses TRBV27 and TRBJ2-6, with D hard to call. V lost 5 bases and J 0 bases, leaving 11 bases between the germline ends. The CDR3 spans 16 residues. CDR1 is MNHEY and CDR2 is SMNVEV in the germline V gene (reference sequence). The CDR3 nucleotides read TGTGCCAGCAGTCCTCCCGAAGCCTCTGGGGCCAACGTCCTGACTTTC. The encoded protein is CASSPPEASGANVLTF.

DNA of the CDR3: TGTGCCAGCTCACCAATGGGGACAGGGGTCGCCTACGAGCAGTACTTC. Amino acid sequence: CASSPMGTGVAYEQYF. The chain is built from TRBV18 and TRBJ2-7; TRBD1 agrees at 10 bases. V shed 2 bases, J shed 2 bases, and the junction held 6 bases outside the gene matches. The CDR3 is made up of 16 amino acids. Germline V gives CDR1 KGHSH, CDR2 LQKENI.

This clone has a handful of counts. The chain recombines TRBV4-1 with TRBJ1-5, with unresolved D. The germline CDR1 and CDR2 sequences are MGHRA and YSYEKL. The CDR3 is made up of 14 amino acids. Between the trimmed V and J ends, which lost 4 bases and 0 bases, there was a span of 7 bases. CDR3 in amino acids: CASSPLYSNQPQHF. In nucleotides, the CDR3 is TGCGCCAGCAGCCCCCTTTATAGCAATCAGCCCCAGCATTTT.

The J gene is TRBJ2-3, the V gene TRBV10-2, with a weak D call TRBD1 (5 bases). V shed 3 bases and J shed 0 bases, with 7 bases lying between them. Per the germline V gene, CDR1 is WSHSY and CDR2 is SAAADI. The CDR3 consists of 14 residues. CDR3 in amino acids: CASSEGVSTDTQYF. CDR3 DNA sequence: TGCGCCAGCAGTGAAGGGGTTAGCACAGATACGCAGTATTTT.

This sequence joins TRBV7-3 and TRBJ2-5; maybe TRBD2 (5 bases). This CDR3 region has 14 residues. The germline V and J ends were trimmed by 4 bases and 5 bases, with 14 bases remaining between them. The germline gives CDR1 SGHTA, CDR2 FQGTGA. Here the CDR3 DNA reads TGTGCCAGCAGCTCGGGCTCCCCGGGGGAGACCCAGTACTTC. Its protein product is CASSSGSPGETQYF.

V usage is TRBV2 and J usage is TRBJ2-2, with a weak D call TRBD1 (5 bases). The CDR3 length is 15 residues. With 4 bases removed from V and 4 bases from J, the gap between germline ends came to 13 bases. CDR1 and CDR2 (germline): SNHLY, FYNNEI. The CDR3 bases are TGTGCCAGCAGTGTAGGGGCCTATTTCACCGGGGAGCTGTTTTTT. This codes for CASSVGAYFTGELFF.

The chain combines TRBV6-5 with TRBJ2-5, with 16 positions matching TRBD2. V was pared by 6 bases and J by 5 bases, with 3 bases of the junction left unmatched. The CDR3 consists of 15 residues. The germline CDR1 and CDR2 sequences are MNHEY and SVGAGI. This chain's CDR3 is CASSMGLAGGETQYF. CDR3 bases: TGTGCCAGCAGCATGGGACTAGCGGGGGGGGAGACCCAGTACTTC.